The 7 T cell receptor beta chains reported below all come from one sample, sequenced in a study of blood T cell repertoires in COVID-19. This table comes from immunoSEQ multiplex PCR, and its TCRdb copy is limited to in-frame clones, with some not included. This sample has 150,000 to 170,000 clones; about 79% occur once, and the top ten carry around 32%. The sequenced sample was peripheral blood. These receptors all stem from an older woman with acute or convalescent COVID-19.

The rearrangement links TRBV30 to TRBJ1-2, with 8 nucleotides matching TRBD1. CDR3 length equals 14 residues. Germline V gives CDR1 GTSNPN, CDR2 SVGIG (reference sequence). The junction had 11 bases not matched to a gene; V was cut back by 4 bases and J by 7 bases. CDR3 nucleotide sequence: TGTGCCTGGAAAGACGGACAGGGTTCGAGTGGCTACACCTTC. This translates into CAWKDGQGSSGYTF. The variable domain in full, completed from reference TRBV30 and TRBJ1-2, reads SQTIHQWPATLVQPVGSPLSLECTVEGTSNPNLYWYRQAAGRGLQLLFYSVGIGQISSEVPQNLSASRPQDRQFILSSKKLLLSDSGFYLCAWKDGQGSSGYTFGSGTRLTVV.

The chain employs TRBV7-3 and TRBJ2-3; the D gene is possibly TRBD2 (5 bases). Germline loops: CDR1 SGHTA, CDR2 FQGTGA. V lost 5 bases and J lost 3, with 21 bases in between. The CDR3 spans 17 residues. Written as DNA, the CDR3 is TGTGCCAGCAGCCCAACCAAATGGGTCGGGGATACAGATACGCAGTATTTT. Translating gives CASSPTKWVGDTDTQYF.

The chain joins TRBV3-1 (or the pseudogene TRBV3-2) to TRBJ1-6, with D unclear. Germline V gene data show CDR1 as LGHDT and CDR2 as YNNKEL (reference sequence). Deletions cut 1 base from V and 5 bases from J, with 6 bases between. The CDR3 is 14 amino acids. CDR3 bases: TGTGCCAGCAGCCAAGGAGGTAATAATTCACCCCTCCACTTT. It specifies CASSQGGNNSPLHF.

The rearrangement uses TRBV7-6 and TRBJ1-6, with 8 bases aligning to TRBD1. Germline V lookup: CDR1 SGHVS, CDR2 FNYEAQ. The CDR3 length is 16 residues. With V trimmed by 1 base and J by 7 bases, 6 bases remained unmatched. The CDR3 nucleotides read TGTGCCAGCAGCTTAGGGGTAAACAGGGGGAATTCACCCCTCCACTTT. Translating gives CASSLGVNRGNSPLHF.

The chain recombines TRBV20-1 with TRBJ1-1; TRBD1 aligns across 7 bases. Looked up from germline, CDR1 is DFQATT and CDR2 is SNEGSKA (reference sequence). Germline trimming cut 6 bases from V and 8 bases from J; bases unmatched to any gene: 6. The length of the CDR3 is 11 residues. CDR3 loop: CSAVGQVEAFF. CDR3 nucleotides: TGCAGTGCCGTCGGACAGGTAGAAGCTTTCTTT.

This rearrangement joins TRBV6-5 to TRBJ2-7; 12 positions match TRBD1. V shed 7 bases, J shed 6 bases, and the junction held 7 bases outside the gene matches. The germline gives CDR1 MNHEY, CDR2 SVGAGI. The CDR3 has 14 amino acids. The CDR3 DNA follows: TGTGCCAGCAACCCCGGGACAGGGGGCGGCGAGCAGTACGTC. It translates to CASNPGTGGGEQYV.

This chain uses TRBV27 with TRBJ2-7, with 7 bases lining up with TRBD1. This CDR3 has 14 residues. Per germline, CDR1 MNHEY and CDR2 SMNVEV (reference sequence). The ends lost 4 bases at V and 2 bases at J; junction bases unmatched: 5. The CDR3 loop is CASSWSTGTYEQYF. In DNA, the CDR3 is TGTGCCAGCAGTTGGTCGACAGGGACCTACGAGCAGTACTTC.